This T cell receptor (beta chain) is drawn from a study of blood T cell repertoires in COVID-19. Germline-derived CDR1 and CDR2 are SNHLY and FYNNEI. This CDR3 comprises 16 residues. The ends lost 10 bases at V and 3 bases at J; junction bases unmatched: 14. Generated by immunoSEQ multiplex PCR, the TCRdb table keeps only in-frame clones and is missing some. The top ten clones hold approximately 4.5% of a sample with around 140,000 clones, 76% of them seen once. The TCR sequence derives from a woman older than 75 with active or convalescent COVID-19. The chain recombines TRBV2 with TRBJ2-5; 10 bases map to TRBD1. The sample consisted of peripheral blood. The CDR3 protein is CAITARGQGSEETQYF. CDR3 in DNA: TGTGCCATAACCGCCCGGGGACAGGGGTCAGAAGAGACCCAGTACTTC.